This is a list of T cell receptor beta chains from one sample in a study of a mutant IDH1 vaccine in newly diagnosed glioma. Sequenced by immunoSEQ multiplex PCR; TCRdb stores in-frame clones only, minus some. This sample yields 65,000 to 85,000 clones, of which approximately 86% are seen a single time; approximately 2% belongs to the top ten. No antigen has been assigned to these receptors. The sequencing here drew on PBMCs, taken from a glioma patient whose treatment included an IDH1 peptide vaccine. The receptor set was obtained from a man aged 25-45 years with glioma. The CDR3 runs from the conserved cysteine through the conserved F or W. The order of the fields is D gene, J gene, V gene, clone size, CDR3 DNA, CDR3 protein. D genes are given only for firm matches. Clone size is stated in some rows and not others, as once, few, many or a class when expanded.

NA	TRBJ1-5	TRBV5-1	NA	TGCGCCAGCAGCTTGGAGGCAGGGGTCGGGCAGCCCCAGCATTTT	CASSLEAGVGQPQHF
TRBD1	TRBJ2-3	TRBV11-3	once	TGTGCCAGCAGCTTGGGCAGGGGGCCGATAGATACGCAGTATTTT	CASSLGRGPIDTQYF
TRBD1	TRBJ1-2	TRBV7-9	NA	TGTGCCAGCAGCCCGCGCGCCGGGACAGTCTATGGCTACACCTTC	CASSPRAGTVYGYTF
TRBD1	TRBJ1-1	TRBV30	NA	TGTGCCTTAGCCGGGACAGGGTACCCCACTGAAGCTTTCTTT	CALAGTGYPTEAFF
NA	TRBJ1-5	TRBV30	NA	TGTGCCTGGAGTGTACTGGGGGTTCGAGGGAGTCAGCCCCAGCATTTT	CAWSVLGVRGSQPQHF
TRBD2	TRBJ2-4	TRBV6-5	NA	TGTGCCAGCAGACCCGGACTAGCCGCAAACATTCAGTACTTC	CASRPGLAANIQYF
NA	TRBJ2-7	TRBV5-5	NA	TGTGCCAGCAGCTTAGGGGCATACGAGCAGTACTTC	CASSLGAYEQYF
TRBD1	TRBJ2-1	TRBV9	NA	TGTGCCAGCAGTCTCCTTAGGGACAGCTCCTACAATGAGCAGTTCTTC	CASSLLRDSSYNEQFF
NA	TRBJ2-3	TRBV7-7	NA	TGTGCCAGCAGCACCCGGACCGGTTTAGATACGCAGTATTTT	CASSTRTGLDTQYF
NA	TRBJ2-3	TRBV29-1	NA	TGCAGCGTTTTAGGCGAGGTGGGATCAGATACGCAGTATTTT	CSVLGEVGSDTQYF
NA	TRBJ2-1	TRBV6-1	NA	TGTGCCAGCGGGGGTGGCAGGCGAACCTACAATGAGCAGTTCTTC	CASGGGRRTYNEQFF
TRBD1	TRBJ1-3	TRBV5-1	NA	TGCGCCAGCAGCTTGACTACAGGGGGCGCAGGGAACACCATATATTTT	CASSLTTGGAGNTIYF
NA	TRBJ1-5	TRBV6-1	NA	TGTGCCAGCAGTGAAGCTAGGAGTTCTCCCCAGCATTTT	CASSEARSSPQHF
NA	TRBJ1-5	TRBV19	NA	TGTGCGACGACGGAGGGGGATAGCAATCAGCCCCAGCATTTT	CATTEGDSNQPQHF
NA	TRBJ2-1	TRBV4-2	NA	TGTGCCAGCAGCCTCCCTTACAATGAGCAGTTCTTC	CASSLPYNEQFF
NA	TRBJ1-2	TRBV9	few	TGTGCCAGCAGCGAGGGTGTGTATGGCTACACCTTC	CASSEGVYGYTF
NA	TRBJ2-7	TRBV11-2	NA	TGTGCCAGCAGCTTAGGACAGGCCCCTAGCTCCTACGAGCAGTACTTC	CASSLGQAPSSYEQYF
NA	TRBJ1-2	TRBV21-1	NA	TGTGCCAGCAGCATCCCCGGGTCTCTCTTC	CASSIPGSLF
TRBD2	TRBJ2-2	TRBV9	NA	TGTGCCAGCAGCGTTAATCTAGCGGGAGAGGCCGGGGAGCTGTTTTTT	CASSVNLAGEAGELFF
TRBD2	TRBJ2-1	TRBV9	NA	TGTGCCAGCAGCACGCTAGCGGGGTCGAATGAGCAGTTCTTC	CASSTLAGSNEQFF
TRBD2	TRBJ2-7	TRBV29-1	NA	TGCAGCGTCCGCGGGGGGTGGACAGAGAAGATCTACGAGCAGTACTTC	CSVRGGWTEKIYEQYF
NA	TRBJ2-7	TRBV29-1	NA	TGCAGCGTTGGAAATAGCGGACTATCCTACGAGCAGTACTTC	CSVGNSGLSYEQYF
TRBD1	TRBJ1-2	TRBV11-2	NA	TGTGCCAGCGGGGACAGGGGTTTTGGGGGCTACACCTTC	CASGDRGFGGYTF
TRBD2	TRBJ2-3	TRBV13	NA	TGTGCCAGCAGCTTCGGACTAGCGTCCACAAACGCAGATACGCAGTATTTT	CASSFGLASTNADTQYF
TRBD1	TRBJ1-5	TRBV2	NA	TGTGCCAGCAGTCCCCAGGGGGTGAGCAATCAGCCCCAGCATTTT	CASSPQGVSNQPQHF
NA	TRBJ2-7	TRBV18	NA	TGTGCCAGCTCACCGGGGGAATGGGACATCTCCTACGAGCAGTACTTC	CASSPGEWDISYEQYF
NA	TRBJ1-6	TRBV9	NA	TGTGCCAGTATGGAACAGCGCGAATCACCCCTCCACTTT	CASMEQRESPLHF
NA	TRBJ1-3	TRBV27	once	TGTGCCAGCAGTTTATACGGGGAGGCTGGAAACACCATATATTTT	CASSLYGEAGNTIYF
TRBD1	TRBJ1-2	TRBV2	NA	TGTGCCAGCCTCGGACTAATGACAGGGATCTATGGCTACACCTTC	CASLGLMTGIYGYTF
TRBD2	TRBJ2-3	TRBV5-1	NA	TGCGCCAGCAGCTTGGATGGCGGGGGGCGCACAGATACGCAGTATTTT	CASSLDGGGRTDTQYF
TRBD1	TRBJ1-1	TRBV29-1	NA	TGCAGCGTTAACAGGGGATACCGAACTGAAGCTTTCTTT	CSVNRGYRTEAFF
NA	TRBJ2-7	TRBV4-2	NA	TGTGCCAGCAGCCAAGGAGTCCAGCCCAGCCCTTACGAGCAGTACTTC	CASSQGVQPSPYEQYF
NA	TRBJ1-3	TRBV2	NA	TGTGCCAGCAGGGCACTCTCTGGAAACACCATATATTTT	CASRALSGNTIYF
NA	TRBJ2-1	TRBV27	NA	TGTGCCAGCAGACTCTCCTACAATGAGCAGTTCTTC	CASRLSYNEQFF
NA	TRBJ2-2	TRBV10-1	few	TGCGCCAGCAGTGTCGGTACGAACACCGGGGAGCTGTTTTTT	CASSVGTNTGELFF
TRBD1	TRBJ1-1	TRBV5-1	NA	TGCGCCAGCAGCCAAACCACAGGGGGCACTGAAGCTTTCTTT	CASSQTTGGTEAFF
NA	TRBJ2-1	TRBV5-5	NA	TGTGCCAGCAGCTTTGTATGGTGGGCAAATGAGCAGTTCTTC	CASSFVWWANEQFF
NA	TRBJ2-1	TRBV7-9	once	TGTGCCAGCAGCTTACGGTACGACCGCTCCTACAATGAGCAGTTCTTC	CASSLRYDRSYNEQFF